Listed below are T cell receptor beta chains from one sample, sequenced in a study of blood T cell repertoires in COVID-19. The protocol was immunoSEQ multiplex PCR, while the TCRdb copy is restricted to in-frame clones and leaves out a portion. The repertoire holds about 260,000 clones, with under 90% as singletons. Material: PBMCs or T cells enriched from blood (not recorded which). Every receptor here comes from a man in his thirties or forties with acute COVID-19. The CDR3 runs from the conserved cysteine through the conserved F or W. The order of the fields is D gene, V gene, clone size, J gene, CDR3 length, CDR3 DNA, CDR3 protein. A D gene is named only where the DNA matches it firmly. Only some rows state a clone size, as once, few, many or a class for expanded clones.

D: .; V: TRBV5-4; size: .; J: TRBJ2-1; length: 13; DNA: TGTGCCAGCAGCTCCGGGACTTACAATGAGCAGTTCTTC; CDR3: CASSSGTYNEQFF
D: .; V: TRBV5-1; size: .; J: TRBJ1-1; length: 13; DNA: TGCGCCAGCGGAAAGGGGGATAACACTGAAGCTTTCTTT; CDR3: CASGKGDNTEAFF
D: TRBD1; V: TRBV24-1; size: .; J: TRBJ1-5; length: 15; DNA: TGTGCCACCAGTGAACCCGGACAGGCTGGGCAGCCCCAGCATTTT; CDR3: CATSEPGQAGQPQHF
D: TRBD2; V: TRBV24-1; size: .; J: TRBJ2-2; length: 16; DNA: TGTGCCACCAGTGACCGGACTAGCGGCAACACCGGGGAGCTGTTTTTT; CDR3: CATSDRTSGNTGELFF
D: TRBD1; V: TRBV6-5; size: .; J: TRBJ1-6; length: 14; DNA: TGTGCCAGCAGAGAGACAGGGGGCCAAGCACCCCTCCACTTT; CDR3: CASRETGGQAPLHF
D: TRBD2; V: TRBV5-4; size: .; J: TRBJ2-2; length: 14; DNA: TGTGCCAGCAGCGGCGGGAGGGGTAGCGGGGAGCTGTTTTTT; CDR3: CASSGGRGSGELFF
D: TRBD1; V: TRBV28; size: many; J: TRBJ1-2; length: 14; DNA: TGTGCCAGCAGCTTCCTGGGACAGGGCCGTGGCTACACCTTC; CDR3: CASSFLGQGRGYTF
D: .; V: TRBV9; size: .; J: TRBJ2-1; length: 16; DNA: TGTGCCAGCAGCGTAGGCGGCAGGGGAAGGGGGAATGAGCAGTTCTTC; CDR3: CASSVGGRGRGNEQFF
D: TRBD2; V: TRBV19; size: many; J: TRBJ2-3; length: 14; DNA: TGTGCCAGTAAGGCAGGGCGGGAGACAGATACGCAGTATTTT; CDR3: CASKAGRETDTQYF
D: TRBD1; V: TRBV4-1; size: .; J: TRBJ1-2; length: 16; DNA: TGCGCCAGCAGCCAAGACCCCGGGACAGACGTTTATGGCTACACCTTC; CDR3: CASSQDPGTDVYGYTF
D: TRBD1; V: TRBV12-5; size: .; J: TRBJ2-1; length: 13; DNA: TGTGCTAGTGGCTCACGGGACAGGGATGAGCAGTTCTTC; CDR3: CASGSRDRDEQFF
D: .; V: TRBV19; size: .; J: TRBJ1-1; length: 13; DNA: TGTGCCAGTAGGGCCTCGGGGAGGACTGAAGCTTTCTTT; CDR3: CASRASGRTEAFF
D: .; V: TRBV2; size: .; J: TRBJ2-2; length: 14; DNA: TGTGCCAGCAGTGAGGCACGGAACACCGGGGAGCTGTTTTTT; CDR3: CASSEARNTGELFF
D: .; V: TRBV11-3; size: .; J: TRBJ1-4; length: 14; DNA: TGTGCCAGCAGCCTCGGGGAGGGATCTGAAAAACTGTTTTTT; CDR3: CASSLGEGSEKLFF
D: .; V: TRBV4-2; size: .; J: TRBJ1-1; length: 17; DNA: TGTGCCAGCAGCCAAGATCTCGGATCGGCAGGGAGGACTGAAGCTTTCTTT; CDR3: CASSQDLGSAGRTEAFF
D: TRBD1; V: TRBV6-6; size: .; J: TRBJ1-2; length: 14; DNA: TGTGCCAGCTCCTTACAGGGGGAAGTCTATGGCTACACCTTC; CDR3: CASSLQGEVYGYTF
D: .; V: TRBV5-1; size: .; J: TRBJ2-5; length: 14; DNA: TGCGCCAGCAGCGTCCGGGAAGGTCAAGGGACCCAGTACTTC; CDR3: CASSVREGQGTQYF